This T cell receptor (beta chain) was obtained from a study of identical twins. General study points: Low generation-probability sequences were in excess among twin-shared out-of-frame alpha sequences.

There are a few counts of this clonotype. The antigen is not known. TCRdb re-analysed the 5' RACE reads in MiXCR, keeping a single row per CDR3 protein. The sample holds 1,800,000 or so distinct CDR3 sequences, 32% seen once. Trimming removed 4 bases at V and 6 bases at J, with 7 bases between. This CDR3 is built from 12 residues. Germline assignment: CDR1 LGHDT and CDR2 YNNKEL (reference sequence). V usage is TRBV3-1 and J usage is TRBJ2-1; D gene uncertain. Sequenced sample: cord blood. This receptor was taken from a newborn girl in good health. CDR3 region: CASSRNLNEQFF. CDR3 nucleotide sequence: TGTGCCAGCAGCCGGAACCTCAATGAGCAGTTCTTC.